The 25 T cell receptor beta chains presented below share a single source sample, sequenced in a study of blood T cell repertoires in COVID-19. Method: immunoSEQ multiplex PCR; TCRdb's copy keeps in-frame clones and lacks some. The sample holds some 310,000 clones, roughly 89% seen once. The sample taken for sequencing was peripheral blood. These receptors all come from a woman between 40 and 55 years old with COVID-19, enrolled during active disease.

The chain uses TRBV30 and TRBJ1-5; D is undetermined. Germline CDR1 is GTSNPN and CDR2 is SVGIG (reference sequence). Deletions cut 2 bases from V and 3 bases from J, with 8 bases between. The CDR3 loop spans 13 amino acids. CDR3 protein: CAWSTGFNQPQHF. The CDR3 nucleotides are TGTGCCTGGAGTACCGGGTTCAATCAGCCCCAGCATTTT. The full variable domain, rest sourced from reference TRBV30 and TRBJ1-5, is SQTIHQWPATLVQPVGSPLSLECTVEGTSNPNLYWYRQAAGRGLQLLFYSVGIGQISSEVPQNLSASRPQDRQFILSSKKLLLSDSGFYLCAWSTGFNQPQHFGDGTRLSIL.

Only a few counts were recorded for this clone. The rearrangement joins TRBV11-2 to TRBJ1-1; weak D call: TRBD1 (6 bases). The V end lost 5 bases, the J end lost 0 bases, and 19 bases lay between the germline ends. The length of the CDR3 is 17 residues. The germline CDR1 and CDR2 sequences are SGHAT and FQNNGV. The CDR3 is CASSLARGGGLNTEAFF. The CDR3 nucleotides read TGTGCCAGCAGCCTGGCCCGGGGAGGGGGTTTGAACACTGAAGCTTTCTTT.

In the case of this clone: This sample includes further DNA sequences coding for the same CDR3. J is TRBJ1-1 and V is TRBV28; possibly TRBD1 for D (5 bases). Trimming pared 5 bases from V and 7 bases from J, leaving 11 bases between. There are 12 residues in the CDR3. From germline, CDR1 is MDHEN and CDR2 SYDVKM. The CDR3 reads CASSPPGGEAFF. The CDR3 coding sequence is TGTGCCAGCAGTCCCCCCGGGGGTGAAGCTTTCTTT.

The rearrangement links TRBV7-3 to TRBJ2-1, with D possibly TRBD2 on 6 matching bases. The germline V and J ends were trimmed by 5 bases and 6 bases, with 11 bases remaining between them. Germline-derived CDR1 and CDR2 are SGHTA and FQGTGA. This CDR3 comprises 13 residues. CDR3 nucleotides: TGTGCCAGCAGCGTAGGAGGGCCCAATGAGCAGTTCTTC. Amino acids: CASSVGGPNEQFF.

The J gene is TRBJ2-3, the V gene TRBV27; D may be TRBD1 (6 bases). Germline V gene data show CDR1 as MNHEY and CDR2 as SMNVEV (reference sequence). CDR3 length: 14 residues. Trimming pared 5 bases from V and 4 bases from J, leaving 13 bases between. The CDR3 protein is CASSAKGEADTQYF. Written as DNA, the CDR3 is TGTGCCAGCAGTGCTAAGGGGGAAGCAGATACGCAGTATTTT.

This chain joins TRBV6-1 and TRBJ2-5; D might be TRBD1 (7 bases). The length of the CDR3 is 12 residues. In germline, CDR1 is MNHNS, CDR2 SASEGT. V lost 2 bases and J 7 bases, leaving 8 bases between the germline ends. The CDR3 sequence is CASSEQGGTQYF. As DNA, the CDR3 is TGTGCCAGCAGTGAACAGGGGGGGACCCAGTACTTC.

This clone was seen a handful of times. The chain employs TRBV10-3 and TRBJ2-2; TRBD1 matches at 9 bases. V gave up 5 bases and J gave up 8 bases; unmatched junction bases: 12. CDR1 ENHRY and CDR2 SYGVKD come from the germline V gene. This CDR3 is 16 amino acids long. The CDR3 spells CAISPGTGSLSGELFF. The CDR3 coding sequence is TGTGCCATCAGTCCCGGGACAGGGAGTCTATCAGGGGAGCTGTTTTTT.

The rearrangement uses TRBV6-5 and TRBJ1-5; possible D gene TRBD1, 6 bases. From germline, CDR1 is MNHEY and CDR2 SVGAGI. CDR3 length: 14 residues. Trimming stripped 4 bases from V and 7 bases from J, with 14 bases between. This chain's CDR3 is CASSSGDRSQPQHF. Written as DNA, the CDR3 is TGTGCCAGCAGTTCCGGTGACAGGTCACAGCCCCAGCATTTT.

The genes are TRBV6-4 and TRBJ2-3, with D maybe TRBD1 (5 bases). This CDR3 spans 16 amino acids. V lost 0 bases and J lost 4, with 14 bases in between. The germline CDR1 and CDR2 sequences are MRHNA and SNTAGT. CDR3 nucleotides: TGTGCCAGCAGTGACTCTGGAAGGGGTTGGCCAGATACGCAGTATTTT. Translation: CASSDSGRGWPDTQYF.

The chain combines TRBV11-2 with TRBJ2-3; D not certain. There are 16 residues in the CDR3. Per germline, CDR1 SGHAT and CDR2 FQNNGV. Trimming left V 5 bases short and J 2 bases short, with 17 bases between. The CDR3 loop is CASSPKWYIDTDTQYF. Here the CDR3 DNA reads TGTGCCAGCAGCCCCAAGTGGTATATAGACACAGATACGCAGTATTTT. The full variable domain, its missing parts supplied by reference TRBV11-2 and TRBJ2-3, is EAGVAQSPRYKIIEKRQSVAFWCNPISGHATLYWYQQILGQGPKLLIQFQNNGVVDDSQLPKDRFSAERLKGVDSTLKIQPAKLEDSAVYLCASSPKWYIDTDTQYFGPGTRLTVL.

The V and J genes are TRBV9 and TRBJ2-1, with 13 bases aligning to TRBD2. This CDR3 has 15 residues. V trimming: 3 bases; J trimming: 7 bases; junction bases outside the gene matches: 4. The germline gives CDR1 SGDLS, CDR2 YYNGEE. Here the CDR3 reads CASSAGTSGTNEQFF. CDR3 in DNA: TGTGCCAGCAGCGCAGGGACTAGCGGGACAAATGAGCAGTTCTTC. The whole variable domain, filled in from reference TRBV9 and TRBJ2-1, reads DSGVTQTPKHLITATGQRVTLRCSPRSGDLSVYWYQQSLDQGLQFLIQYYNGEERAKGNILERFSAQQFPDLHSELNLSSLELGDSALYFCASSAGTSGTNEQFFGPGTRLTVL.

The rearrangement links TRBV4-2 to TRBJ2-1, with 7 bases aligning to TRBD2. V shed 2 bases and J 5 bases; nucleotides not matched to a gene: 6. Germline-derived CDR1 and CDR2 are LGHNA and YNFKEQ. The CDR3 contains 15 residues. The CDR3 coding sequence is TGTGCCAGCAGCCAAACACTAGCGAGGCACAATGAGCAGTTCTTC. It translates to CASSQTLARHNEQFF.

This clone appeared a few times. J is TRBJ2-7 and V is TRBV12-5; 7 nucleotides agree with TRBD2. CDR1 and CDR2 (germline): LGHNT, FRNRAP. This CDR3 spans 13 amino acids. V was clipped by 4 bases and J by 2 bases; unmatched bases: 2. In DNA, the CDR3 is TGTGCTAGTGGTTCTAGCGGAGCCTACGAGCAGTACTTC. Its protein is CASGSSGAYEQYF.

This sequence joins TRBV5-4 and TRBJ2-5; D gene ambiguous. From germline, CDR1 is SGHNT and CDR2 YYREEE (reference sequence). The CDR3 extends over 13 amino acids. Trimming shortened V by 0 bases and J by 2 bases, and 5 bases separated the two germline ends. The CDR3 here is CASSLDSQETQYF. The CDR3 DNA reads TGTGCCAGCAGCTTGGACAGTCAAGAGACCCAGTACTTC.

The V and J genes are TRBV6-5 and TRBJ2-5; 11 bases fit TRBD2. Germline CDR1 MNHEY, CDR2 SVGAGI. With V trimmed by 5 bases and J by 5 bases, 7 bases remained unmatched. This CDR3 spans 15 amino acids. CDR3 nucleotide sequence: TGTGCCAGCAGTACGAGGCTAGCGGGAGGTGAGACCCAGTACTTC. Protein sequence: CASSTRLAGGETQYF.

The rearrangement joins TRBV6-5 to TRBJ1-1; D ambiguous. The germline V gene has CDR1 MNHEY and CDR2 SVGAGI. The V end lost 6 bases, the J end lost 3 bases, and 11 bases lay between the germline ends. This CDR3 comprises 13 residues. In DNA form, the CDR3 reads TGTGCCAGCAGGAAAGACACCTACACTGAAGCTTTCTTT. Encoded protein: CASRKDTYTEAFF.

The chain has TRBV6-5 and TRBJ2-5; 10 bases map to TRBD2. CDR1 is MNHEY, CDR2 SVGAGI, per germline. With V trimmed by 6 bases and J by 4 bases, 8 bases remained unmatched. CDR3 length: 15 amino acids. The CDR3 sequence is CASSTQRGGRETQYF. CDR3 DNA: TGTGCCAGCAGCACACAGCGGGGGGGGCGAGAGACCCAGTACTTC.

The chain couples TRBV14 to TRBJ1-1; D is perhaps TRBD1 (5 bases). CDR3 length: 13 amino acids. V was pared by 6 bases and J by 5 bases, with 13 bases between. Germline CDR1 is SGHDN and CDR2 is FVKESK. CDR3 coding DNA: TGTGCCAGCAGTCCCAGGGCGGGGACTGAAGCTTTCTTT. Its protein product is CASSPRAGTEAFF.

V usage is TRBV6-2 or TRBV6-3 and J usage is TRBJ1-5, with 11 bases lining up with TRBD1. Germline trimming cut 2 bases from V and 7 bases from J; bases unmatched to any gene: 10. The germline V gene encodes CDR1 MNHEY and CDR2 SVGEGT. CDR3 length equals 17 residues. The CDR3 DNA follows: TGTGCCAGCAGTTACGCTTTGGGACAGGGGGTGCAGCAGCCCCAGCATTTT. The encoded protein is CASSYALGQGVQQPQHF.

The chain's CDR3 is CASSFPSGGYGYTF. CDR3 DNA: TGCGCCAGCAGCTTCCCGTCGGGGGGCTATGGCTACACCTTC. The chain has TRBV5-1 and TRBJ1-2; D might be TRBD1 (5 bases). This CDR3 contains 14 residues. The V end was cut by 2 bases, the J end by 4 bases, with 12 bases between. Germline assignment: CDR1 SGHRS and CDR2 YFSETQ.

This chain connects TRBV6-2 or TRBV6-3 to TRBJ2-1; D is perhaps TRBD2 (5 bases). The CDR3 totals 15 residues. The V gene's germline CDR1 is MNHEY and CDR2 SVGEGT. V lost 5 bases and J 7 bases, leaving 18 bases between the germline ends. The CDR3 loop is CASSVPGSLLNEQFF. The CDR3 DNA sequence: TGTGCCAGCAGTGTACCGGGATCCTTGCTAAATGAGCAGTTCTTC.

The chain has TRBV6-4 and TRBJ1-5; D unresolved. CDR3 size: 14 residues. Germline assignment: CDR1 MRHNA and CDR2 SNTAGT. The V end lost 6 bases, the J end lost 1 base, and 10 bases lay between the germline ends. The CDR3 reads CASRNLDSNQPQHF. The CDR3 bases are TGTGCCAGCAGGAATCTAGACAGCAATCAGCCCCAGCATTTT.

This clone occurred once. The chain combines TRBV3-1 (or the pseudogene TRBV3-2) with TRBJ1-4, with D hard to call. V gave up 0 bases and J gave up 8 bases, with 13 bases separating them. The CDR3 contains 15 residues. The V gene's germline CDR1 is LGHDT and CDR2 YNNKEL (reference sequence). The CDR3 nucleotides read TGTGCCAGCAGCCAAGAGCACAGTTTTAGAGAAAAACTGTTTTTT. Protein sequence: CASSQEHSFREKLFF.

V and J are TRBV19 and TRBJ1-4; D possibly corresponds to TRBD1 (5 bases). V dropped 3 bases and J dropped 5 bases, with 13 bases sitting between them. The CDR3 runs to 15 residues. Germline-derived CDR1 and CDR2 are LNHDA and SQIVND (reference sequence). The CDR3 DNA reads as TGTGCCAGTAGTATTGTAGGGGATTACAATGAAAAACTGTTTTTT. This translates into CASSIVGDYNEKLFF.

J is TRBJ1-5 and V is TRBV23-1, with a weak D call TRBD1 (5 bases). TRBV23-1 is an ORF, with its function uncertain. The length of the CDR3 is 16 residues. Trimming shortened V by 0 bases and J by 3 bases, and 12 bases separated the two germline ends. The CDR3 spells CASSQSSGSNNQPQHF. CDR3 coding DNA: TGCGCCAGCAGTCAATCGTCAGGGTCTAACAATCAGCCCCAGCATTTT.